Listed below are T cell receptor beta chains from one sample, sequenced in a study of Ad26.COV2.S vaccination and SARS-CoV-2 variants. The method was immunoSEQ multiplex PCR; TCRdb's version includes in-frame clones alone and lacks a portion of them. This sample has about 350,000 clones; approximately 81% occur once, and the top ten carry 3% to 4%. The source was peripheral blood, collected in a trial of Ad26.COV2.S vaccine versus placebo. The source is a person aged 18-65 years who received the Ad26.COV2.S COVID-19 vaccine or a placebo. Each CDR3 is given with its conserved first and last residue. Each record gives: CDR3 protein, CDR3 DNA, D gene, CDR3 length, J gene, clone size, V gene. The D gene is left open where the match is weak. The size entry is marked missing in some rows and otherwise reads once, few, many or a size class.

CDR3 protein: CASSQVGESETQYF; CDR3 DNA: TGCGCCAGCAGCCAAGTCGGGGAATCGGAGACCCAGTACTTC; D gene: -; CDR3 length: 14; J gene: TRBJ2-5; clone size: -; V gene: TRBV4-3
CDR3 protein: CASRRGQGSGEKLFF; CDR3 DNA: TGTGCCAGCAGAAGGGGACAGGGGTCGGGGGAAAAACTGTTTTTT; D gene: TRBD1; CDR3 length: 15; J gene: TRBJ1-4; clone size: -; V gene: TRBV3-1/TRBV3-2
CDR3 protein: CASSLHGSSYNSPLHF; CDR3 DNA: TGTGCCAGCAGCTTGCACGGAAGCTCCTATAATTCACCCCTCCACTTT; D gene: -; CDR3 length: 16; J gene: TRBJ1-6; clone size: -; V gene: TRBV5-6
CDR3 protein: CASRRTGMNTEAFF; CDR3 DNA: TGTGCCAGCAGACGGACAGGGATGAACACTGAAGCTTTCTTT; D gene: TRBD1; CDR3 length: 14; J gene: TRBJ1-1; clone size: once; V gene: TRBV5-6
CDR3 protein: CASSEPSGREPYEQYF; CDR3 DNA: TGTGCCAGCAGTGAACCTAGCGGGAGGGAACCCTACGAGCAGTACTTC; D gene: TRBD2; CDR3 length: 16; J gene: TRBJ2-7; clone size: -; V gene: TRBV6-4
CDR3 protein: CASSLGDGAYEQYF; CDR3 DNA: TGTGCCAGCAGCCTCGGGGACGGAGCCTACGAGCAGTACTTC; D gene: -; CDR3 length: 14; J gene: TRBJ2-7; clone size: -; V gene: TRBV5-5
CDR3 protein: CASSPRQILSEQFF; CDR3 DNA: TGTGCCAGCTCACCAAGACAAATCCTCAGTGAGCAGTTCTTC; D gene: -; CDR3 length: 14; J gene: TRBJ2-1; clone size: once; V gene: TRBV18
CDR3 protein: CASSFPMRTSGSETQYF; CDR3 DNA: TGTGCCAGCAGTTTTCCCATGAGGACTAGCGGGAGCGAGACCCAGTACTTC; D gene: TRBD2; CDR3 length: 17; J gene: TRBJ2-5; clone size: -; V gene: TRBV28
CDR3 protein: CASSAGHNSNQPQHF; CDR3 DNA: TGTGCCAGCAGCGCGGGACATAATAGCAATCAGCCCCAGCATTTT; D gene: -; CDR3 length: 15; J gene: TRBJ1-5; clone size: -; V gene: TRBV9
CDR3 protein: CASSATAGATDTQYF; CDR3 DNA: TGTGCCAGTAGTGCTACAGCAGGGGCCACAGATACGCAGTATTTT; D gene: -; CDR3 length: 15; J gene: TRBJ2-3; clone size: -; V gene: TRBV19
CDR3 protein: CAISESGRETQYF; CDR3 DNA: TGTGCCATCAGTGAGTCCGGACGAGAGACCCAGTACTTC; D gene: -; CDR3 length: 13; J gene: TRBJ2-5; clone size: -; V gene: TRBV10-3
CDR3 protein: CSVRIVDRQETQYF; CDR3 DNA: TGCAGCGTTAGAATCGTGGACAGACAAGAGACCCAGTACTTC; D gene: -; CDR3 length: 14; J gene: TRBJ2-5; clone size: -; V gene: TRBV29-1
CDR3 protein: CAIFGRGVTF; CDR3 DNA: TGTGCCATCTTTGGCCGGGGGGTCACCTTC; D gene: -; CDR3 length: 10; J gene: TRBJ1-2; clone size: -; V gene: TRBV28
CDR3 protein: CASSLAGRRQPQHF; CDR3 DNA: TGCGCCAGCAGTCTGGCAGGGAGACGGCAGCCCCAGCATTTT; D gene: -; CDR3 length: 14; J gene: TRBJ1-5; clone size: -; V gene: TRBV10-2
CDR3 protein: CSATGTGVYEQYF; CDR3 DNA: TGCAGCGCTACCGGGACAGGGGTCTACGAGCAGTACTTC; D gene: TRBD1; CDR3 length: 13; J gene: TRBJ2-7; clone size: -; V gene: TRBV29-1
CDR3 protein: CASSPRLAGTYEQFF; CDR3 DNA: TGTGCCAGCAGCCCCCGACTAGCGGGCACCTATGAGCAGTTCTTC; D gene: TRBD2; CDR3 length: 15; J gene: TRBJ2-1; clone size: -; V gene: TRBV7-9
CDR3 protein: CASSPSRNQPQHF; CDR3 DNA: TGTGCCAGCAGTCCAAGCCGCAATCAGCCCCAGCATTTT; D gene: -; CDR3 length: 13; J gene: TRBJ1-5; clone size: many; V gene: TRBV6-5
CDR3 protein: CASSGGVASGQETQYF; CDR3 DNA: TGTGCCAGCAGCGGGGGTGTGGCTAGCGGCCAAGAGACCCAGTACTTC; D gene: TRBD2; CDR3 length: 16; J gene: TRBJ2-5; clone size: -; V gene: TRBV9
CDR3 protein: CASSQSRGQHQPQHF; CDR3 DNA: TGTGCCAGCAGTCAAAGCCGGGGCCAACATCAGCCCCAGCATTTT; D gene: -; CDR3 length: 15; J gene: TRBJ1-5; clone size: -; V gene: TRBV28
CDR3 protein: CASSLSLWGGGTGELFF; CDR3 DNA: TGTGCCAGCAGTTTATCTCTTTGGGGAGGTGGCACCGGGGAGCTGTTTTTT; D gene: -; CDR3 length: 17; J gene: TRBJ2-2; clone size: -; V gene: TRBV28
CDR3 protein: CASSLLGAREETQYF; CDR3 DNA: TGTGCCAGCAGTCTCCTGGGGGCCCGGGAAGAGACCCAGTACTTC; D gene: -; CDR3 length: 15; J gene: TRBJ2-5; clone size: once; V gene: TRBV6-5
CDR3 protein: CASSHLVGTGGRISGANVLTF; CDR3 DNA: TGTGCCAGCAGCCATTTAGTCGGAACTGGCGGGAGGATCTCCGGGGCCAACGTCCTGACTTTC; D gene: TRBD2; CDR3 length: 21; J gene: TRBJ2-6; clone size: -; V gene: TRBV6-2/TRBV6-3
CDR3 protein: CSVDAGTGGGEQYF; CDR3 DNA: TGCAGCGTGGACGCCGGGACAGGGGGCGGGGAGCAGTACTTC; D gene: TRBD1; CDR3 length: 14; J gene: TRBJ2-7; clone size: -; V gene: TRBV29-1
CDR3 protein: CASSYSATSVRGANVLTF; CDR3 DNA: TGTGCCAGCAGTTACTCGGCGACGTCGGTGAGGGGGGCCAACGTCCTGACTTTC; D gene: -; CDR3 length: 18; J gene: TRBJ2-6; clone size: few; V gene: TRBV6-2/TRBV6-3
CDR3 protein: CASSQVQIPELFF; CDR3 DNA: TGCGCCAGCAGCCAAGTACAGATCCCGGAGCTGTTTTTT; D gene: -; CDR3 length: 13; J gene: TRBJ2-2; clone size: -; V gene: TRBV4-3
CDR3 protein: CASSPLLQWTTDTQYF; CDR3 DNA: TGTGCCAGCAGTCCCTTACTCCAGTGGACCACAGATACGCAGTATTTT; D gene: -; CDR3 length: 16; J gene: TRBJ2-3; clone size: -; V gene: TRBV28
CDR3 protein: CASSSPDSGSYEQYF; CDR3 DNA: TGTGCCAGCAGTTCCCCGGATAGCGGGAGTTACGAGCAGTACTTC; D gene: TRBD2; CDR3 length: 15; J gene: TRBJ2-7; clone size: -; V gene: TRBV6-5
CDR3 protein: CASSLGSSGGNTIYF; CDR3 DNA: TGTGCCAGCAGCTTAGGTTCGTCAGGGGGAAACACCATATATTTT; D gene: -; CDR3 length: 15; J gene: TRBJ1-3; clone size: once; V gene: TRBV11-2
CDR3 protein: CASSKDRDSYEQYF; CDR3 DNA: TGTGCCAGTAGTAAAGACAGGGACTCCTACGAGCAGTACTTC; D gene: TRBD1; CDR3 length: 14; J gene: TRBJ2-7; clone size: -; V gene: TRBV19
CDR3 protein: CASSERWNTGELFF; CDR3 DNA: TGTGCCAGCAGTGAACGGTGGAACACCGGGGAGCTGTTTTTT; D gene: -; CDR3 length: 14; J gene: TRBJ2-2; clone size: -; V gene: TRBV2
CDR3 protein: CAIRSQANRELLVGDTQYF; CDR3 DNA: TGTGCCATCAGAAGTCAAGCAAACAGGGAATTGCTCGTCGGTGATACGCAGTATTTT; D gene: -; CDR3 length: 19; J gene: TRBJ2-3; clone size: -; V gene: TRBV10-3
CDR3 protein: CASSYSPGGETQYF; CDR3 DNA: TGTGCCAGCAGTTACTCGCCAGGCGGAGAGACCCAGTACTTC; D gene: -; CDR3 length: 14; J gene: TRBJ2-5; clone size: -; V gene: TRBV6-5
CDR3 protein: CASSSGGSGELFF; CDR3 DNA: TGTGCCAGCAGTTCAGGGGGGTCCGGGGAGCTGTTTTTT; D gene: -; CDR3 length: 13; J gene: TRBJ2-2; clone size: -; V gene: TRBV6-2/TRBV6-3
CDR3 protein: CASSWRNSNTEAFF; CDR3 DNA: TGTGCCAGCAGCTGGAGAAATTCGAACACTGAAGCTTTCTTT; D gene: -; CDR3 length: 14; J gene: TRBJ1-1; clone size: few; V gene: TRBV5-4
CDR3 protein: CASSESRPQHF; CDR3 DNA: TGTGCCAGCAGTGAGTCGCGGCCCCAGCATTTT; D gene: -; CDR3 length: 11; J gene: TRBJ1-5; clone size: -; V gene: TRBV6-1
CDR3 protein: CATSGGQTNQPQHF; CDR3 DNA: TGTGCCACCAGCGGAGGACAGACCAATCAGCCCCAGCATTTT; D gene: -; CDR3 length: 14; J gene: TRBJ1-5; clone size: few; V gene: TRBV15
CDR3 protein: CASKDRGFYQPQHF; CDR3 DNA: TGTGCCAGTAAGGACAGGGGGTTTTATCAGCCCCAGCATTTT; D gene: TRBD1; CDR3 length: 14; J gene: TRBJ1-5; clone size: -; V gene: TRBV19
CDR3 protein: CASSFGREFETQYF; CDR3 DNA: TGTGCCAGCAGTTTTGGGCGGGAGTTTGAGACCCAGTACTTC; D gene: TRBD2; CDR3 length: 14; J gene: TRBJ2-5; clone size: few; V gene: TRBV28
CDR3 protein: CASSYNDLPPSSYEQYF; CDR3 DNA: TGTGCCAGCAGCTACAACGACTTACCACCAAGTTCCTACGAGCAGTACTTC; D gene: -; CDR3 length: 17; J gene: TRBJ2-7; clone size: -; V gene: TRBV7-6
CDR3 protein: CASSAPGVRADTQYF; CDR3 DNA: TGTGCCAGCTCAGCGCCGGGGGTACGGGCAGATACGCAGTATTTT; D gene: -; CDR3 length: 15; J gene: TRBJ2-3; clone size: -; V gene: TRBV18